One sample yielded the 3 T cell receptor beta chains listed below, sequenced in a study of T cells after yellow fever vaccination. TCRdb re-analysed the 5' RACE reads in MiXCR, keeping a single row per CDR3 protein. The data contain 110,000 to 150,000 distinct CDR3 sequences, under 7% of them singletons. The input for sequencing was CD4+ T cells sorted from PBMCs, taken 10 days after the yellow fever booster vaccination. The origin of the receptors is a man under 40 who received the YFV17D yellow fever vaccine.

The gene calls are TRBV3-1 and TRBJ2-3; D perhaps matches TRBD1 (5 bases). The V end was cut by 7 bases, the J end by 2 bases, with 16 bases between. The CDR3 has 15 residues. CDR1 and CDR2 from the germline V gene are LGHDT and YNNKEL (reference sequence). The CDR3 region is CASTNQGLSTDTQYF. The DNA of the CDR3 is TGTGCCAGCACCAACCAGGGCCTTTCCACAGATACGCAGTATTTT.

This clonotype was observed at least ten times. This chain's CDR3 is CASSSPSDRGSPFYHF. The CDR3 DNA reads as TGTGCCAGCAGTTCCCCATCCGACAGGGGGTCTCCCTTCTACCACTTT. The V call is TRBV28, the J call TRBJ1-6; 9 bases agree with TRBD1. V shed 4 bases and J 18 bases; nucleotides not matched to a gene: 19. The CDR3 contains 16 residues. Per the germline V gene, CDR1 is MDHEN and CDR2 is SYDVKM.

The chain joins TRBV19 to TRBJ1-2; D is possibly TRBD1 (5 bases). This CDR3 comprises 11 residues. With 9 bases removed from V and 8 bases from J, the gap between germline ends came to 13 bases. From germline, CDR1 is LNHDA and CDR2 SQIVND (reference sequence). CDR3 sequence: CASGAGSGYTF. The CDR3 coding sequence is TGTGCCAGCGGGGCAGGGTCCGGCTACACCTTC.